The present entry profiles one T cell receptor beta chain with its context. These data come from a study of CD8 T cells in Susac syndrome. An amount of RNA that ranged from 0.5 to 1 ug was reverse transcribed with random hexamers. Amplification of TCR beta CDR3 across 54 Vbeta and 13 Jbeta was performed with immunoSEQ multiplex PCR. TCRdb called the immunoSEQ multiplex PCR reads again in MiXCR, with one record for every CDR3 protein. The table includes more than 100,000 distinct CDR3 sequences, 65% to 90% detected once. The multiple sclerosis controls consisted of treatment-naive patients with relapsing-remitting disease, either stable or active. The TCR originated in a human donor with multiple sclerosis. Source material: CD8+ T cells from PBMCs.

As DNA, the CDR3 is TGTGCCTGGAGTGTAGGGGTTTTCGACCAAGAGACCCAGTACTTC. Its translation: CAWSVGVFDQETQYF. This rearrangement joins TRBV30 to TRBJ2-5; D is possibly TRBD1 (5 bases). CDR1 is GTSNPN and CDR2 is SVGIG in the germline V gene (reference sequence). Trimming pared 0 bases from V and 0 bases from J, leaving 11 bases between. The CDR3 is made up of 15 amino acids.